This T cell receptor (beta chain) stems from a study of technical replicates of blood from a handful of donors. Sequencing was performed with immunoSEQ multiplex PCR; in TCRdb, only in-frame clones are kept and a portion is missing. Altogether approximately 100,000 clones are present, over 90% being singletons, with the ten largest covering approximately 0.2%. Remarks on this clone: This specimen includes other DNA sequences encoding the same CDR3.

The sample was T cells isolated from PBMCs. This TCR derives from a human donor in good health.

CDR3 loop: CASSPTGSYEQYF. The CDR3 region has the DNA TGTGCCAGCAGCCCGACAGGTAGCTACGAGCAGTACTTC. This chain joins TRBV5-6 and TRBJ2-7; tentatively, D is TRBD1 (6 bases). V was pared by 4 bases and J by 3 bases, with 11 bases between. From germline, CDR1 is SGHDT and CDR2 YYEEEE. The CDR3 length is 13 residues. Together with reference TRBV5-6 and TRBJ2-7, the CDR3 gives the full variable domain: DAGVTQSPTHLIKTRGQQVTLRCSPKSGHDTVSWYQQALGQGPQFIFQYYEEEERQRGNFPDRFSGHQFPNYSSELNVNALLLGDSALYLCASSPTGSYEQYFGPGTRLTVT.